The present T cell receptor (beta chain) was sequenced within a study of OX40 agonist ivuxolimab in advanced cancers. As for the study in general: Recorded diagnoses for dose-escalation patients were hepatocellular carcinoma, melanoma, renal cell or head and neck cancer.

Trimming took 4 bases from V and 1 from J, leaving 10 bases between them. This CDR3 is built from 14 residues. Germline loops: CDR1 SGHNT, CDR2 YYREEE (reference sequence). Profiled with immunoSEQ multiplex PCR; TCRdb holds only in-frame clones, not every one. The table records under 85,000 clones, around nine tenths of them present only once. The rearrangement links TRBV5-4 to TRBJ2-3; tentative D call: TRBD1 (5 bases). This receptor was obtained from an adult with an advanced solid tumor such as melanoma, head and neck, liver or kidney cancer. Sequenced here: CD4+ or CD8+ T cells sorted from blood, sampled in a trial of the OX40 agonist ivuxolimab. The CDR3 loop is CASSRQPRTDTQYF. CDR3 sequence (DNA): TGTGCCAGCAGCCGACAGCCCCGCACAGATACGCAGTATTTT.